These 10 T cell receptor beta chains came from one sample sequenced in a study of blood T cell repertoires in COVID-19. Profiled with immunoSEQ multiplex PCR; TCRdb holds only in-frame clones, not every one. The table has some 90,000 clones, roughly 80% seen once; the top ten hold 19%. Sequencing was performed on peripheral blood. Receptors were obtained from a human donor in a cohort sampled during active COVID-19.

The CDR3 DNA reads as TGTGCCAGCACTTCGGGATCAAAGACTGAAGCTTTCTTT. Its translation is CASTSGSKTEAFF. The chain joins TRBV7-2 to TRBJ1-1; D is ambiguous. Trimming pared 7 bases from V and 5 bases from J, leaving 14 bases between. CDR1 SGHTA and CDR2 FQGNSA come from the germline V gene. The CDR3 covers 13 residues.

The chain recombines TRBV11-3 with TRBJ2-1; TRBD2 matches at 8 bases. CDR1 is SGHNT, CDR2 YENEEA, per germline. V dropped 4 bases and J dropped 8; count of bases not matched to a gene: 13. This CDR3 is 16 amino acids long. The CDR3, as DNA: TGTGCCAGCAGCTCCCGAGGAGCGGGAGTCGGCCATGAGCAGTTCTTC. It is translated as CASSSRGAGVGHEQFF.

The chain combines TRBV2 with TRBJ2-7; the D gene is possibly TRBD1 (5 bases). CDR3 size: 15 residues. Germline V lookup: CDR1 SNHLY, CDR2 FYNNEI. The ends were cut back, 6 bases at V and 6 bases at J, with 21 bases in the middle. The CDR3 protein is CASRKKGAIDSEQYF. The CDR3 DNA sequence: TGTGCCAGCAGGAAGAAAGGGGCCATAGACTCCGAGCAGTACTTC.

The chain links TRBV7-3 to TRBJ2-1; D is undetermined. The CDR3 length is 17 residues. V lost 6 bases and J lost 0, with 18 bases in between. Per germline, CDR1 SGHTA and CDR2 FQGTGA. CDR3 coding DNA: TGTGCCAGCAGAGACATTCTTACCGTCAGCTCCTACAATGAGCAGTTCTTC. Translation: CASRDILTVSSYNEQFF. Full variable domain (outside the CDR3, taken from reference TRBV7-3 and TRBJ2-1): GAGVSQTPSNKVTEKGKYVELRCDPISGHTALYWYRQSLGQGPEFLIYFQGTGAADDSGLPNDRFFAVRPEGSVSTLKIQRTERGDSAVYLCASRDILTVSSYNEQFFGPGTRLTVL.

The CDR3: CASLPPGQGVSTEAFF. In DNA form, the CDR3 reads TGTGCCAGCCTCCCGCCGGGACAGGGGGTATCCACTGAAGCTTTCTTT. The chain is built from TRBV28 and TRBJ1-1; 11 positions agree with TRBD1. The ends lost 8 bases at V and 4 bases at J; junction bases unmatched: 12. CDR1 is MDHEN and CDR2 is SYDVKM in the germline V gene. This CDR3 is 16 amino acids long.

V and J are TRBV18 and TRBJ2-1, with 8 bases lining up with TRBD2. The trim removed 6 bases at V and 2 bases at J, leaving 6 bases unmatched. There are 15 residues in the CDR3. CDR1 and CDR2 from the germline V gene are KGHSH and LQKENI. As DNA, the CDR3 is TGTGCCAGCTCGCTAGGACTAGCAACCTACAATGAGCAGTTCTTC. Translating gives CASSLGLATYNEQFF.

The rearrangement joins TRBV28 to TRBJ1-4; D is perhaps TRBD1 (5 bases). The germline gives CDR1 MDHEN, CDR2 SYDVKM. V was trimmed by 5 bases and J by 3 bases, leaving 16 bases between them. CDR3 size: 16 residues. CDR3 in DNA: TGTGCCAGCAGTGATTACAGGCAGGCTTCTAATGAAAAACTGTTTTTT. It yields the protein CASSDYRQASNEKLFF.

This sequence joins TRBV20-1 and TRBJ2-7; D is unresolved. The V gene's germline CDR1 is DFQATT and CDR2 SNEGSKA (reference sequence). The CDR3 is 10 residues long. Trimming shortened V by 4 bases and J by 12 bases, and 13 bases separated the two germline ends. CDR3 DNA: TGCAGTGCTAACTCCAAACCTGGGTACTTC. Protein: CSANSKPGYF.

The chain employs TRBV11-1 and TRBJ2-7, with 8 positions matching TRBD2. V was clipped by 5 bases and J by 5 bases; unmatched bases: 14. This CDR3 comprises 16 residues. Germline-derived CDR1 and CDR2 are SGHAT and FQDESV (reference sequence). The CDR3 DNA is TGTGCCAGCAGCCCGACACCGGGACTAGGATTAGACGAGCAGTACTTC. Amino acids: CASSPTPGLGLDEQYF.

The chain couples TRBV5-1 to TRBJ2-5, with 7 bases matching TRBD2. Germline V CDR1 and CDR2: SGHRS, YFSETQ. V shed 0 bases and J 2 bases; nucleotides not matched to a gene: 7. The CDR3 totals 16 residues. The CDR3 DNA reads as TGCGCCAGCAGCTTGGGCTCAGCGGGGAGACAAGAGACCCAGTACTTC. This translates into CASSLGSAGRQETQYF. Together with reference TRBV5-1 and TRBJ2-5, the CDR3 gives the full variable domain: KAGVTQTPRYLIKTRGQQVTLSCSPISGHRSVSWYQQTPGQGLQFLFEYFSETQRNKGNFPGRFSGRQFSNSRSEMNVSTLELGDSALYLCASSLGSAGRQETQYFGPGTRLLVL.